Shown below are 19 T cell receptor beta chains from a single sample sequenced in a study of T-cell reconstitution after alpha-beta-depleted transplantation in children. It was with unique molecular identifiers that the TCRbeta library was prepared. Each CDR3 protein gets one entry after TCRdb re-called the PCR reads with MiXCR. The sample lists a few hundred thousand distinct CDR3 sequences; 10% were seen once. Source: PBMCs from the stem cell graft donor, taken from the stem cell graft. The origin of the receptors is a human donor who donated a stem cell graft to a child with acute lymphoblastic leukemia.

This clonotype occurred a few times. V and J are TRBV4-3 and TRBJ2-7; TRBD2 might be the D (6 bases). Germline V gene sequence: CDR1 LGHNA, CDR2 YSLEER. CDR3 length: 15 amino acids. V was clipped by 4 bases and J by 2 bases, with 15 bases between them. CDR3 in amino acids: CASSRGGASAYEQYF. The DNA of the CDR3 is TGCGCCAGCAGCCGGGGAGGAGCCTCGGCCTACGAGCAGTACTTC.

The rearrangement links TRBV11-1 to TRBJ2-2, with a weak D call TRBD1 (6 bases). Looked up from germline, CDR1 is SGHAT and CDR2 is FQDESV (reference sequence). The CDR3 is made up of 20 amino acids. V gave up 0 bases and J gave up 4 bases, with 24 bases separating them. The CDR3 DNA is TGTGCCAGCAGCTTAGCGAAAGGAGACAGGCTCCTATATCTCACCGGGGAGCTGTTTTTT. Translating gives CASSLAKGDRLLYLTGELFF.

The V call is TRBV9, the J call TRBJ2-3; 9 nucleotides agree with TRBD2. This CDR3 region has 17 residues. V dropped 0 bases and J dropped 4; count of bases not matched to a gene: 9. Germline CDR1 SGDLS, CDR2 YYNGEE. CDR3 sequence reads: CASSVAVRAGGADTQYF. CDR3 sequence (DNA): TGTGCCAGCAGCGTAGCGGTTCGAGCGGGAGGCGCAGATACGCAGTATTTT. Full variable domain (remainder filled in from reference TRBV9 and TRBJ2-3): DSGVTQTPKHLITATGQRVTLRCSPRSGDLSVYWYQQSLDQGLQFLIQYYNGEERAKGNILERFSAQQFPDLHSELNLSSLELGDSALYFCASSVAVRAGGADTQYFGPGTRLTVL.

This clonotype was counted between two and nine times. V usage is TRBV27 and J usage is TRBJ2-3; TRBD1 might be the D (5 bases). Germline assignment: CDR1 MNHEY and CDR2 SMNVEV (reference sequence). The CDR3 has 14 amino acids. V was shortened by 4 bases and J by 2 bases, with 10 bases between the two germline ends. The CDR3 nucleotides read TGTGCCAGCAGTTCGGTGGACAACACAGATACGCAGTATTTT. It specifies CASSSVDNTDTQYF.

On this clonotype: Possible read error: a much larger clone is one base away. The chain combines TRBV4-2 with TRBJ1-3; D might be TRBD1 (5 bases). The ends were cut back, 0 bases at V and 6 bases at J, with 12 bases in the middle. This CDR3 contains 15 residues. Germline CDR1 is LGHNA and CDR2 is YNFKEQ. This CDR3 reads CASSQDSGPANTIYF. CDR3 nucleotide sequence: TGTGCCAGCAGCCAAGATTCGGGGCCTGCAAACACCATATATTTT.

The rearrangement links TRBV7-3 to TRBJ1-1; TRBD1 is a possible D gene (6 bases). CDR1 SGHTA and CDR2 FQGTGA come from the germline V gene. The CDR3 has 15 residues. V dropped 1 base and J dropped 2 bases, with 11 bases sitting between them. This CDR3 reads CASSLKGGGNTEAFF. In DNA form, the CDR3 reads TGTGCCAGCAGCTTAAAGGGGGGGGGTAACACTGAAGCTTTCTTT.

The chain uses TRBV7-9 and TRBJ1-5, with D perhaps matching TRBD1 (6 bases). This CDR3 region has 14 residues. V was clipped by 1 base and J by 6 bases, with 10 bases between them. CDR1 and CDR2 (germline): SEHNR, FQNEAQ (reference sequence). CDR3 protein: CASSLGQAGQPQHF. In nucleotides, the CDR3 is TGTGCCAGCAGCTTAGGACAGGCGGGTCAGCCCCAGCATTTT.

This clonotype was recorded at least ten times. The chain couples TRBV20-1 to TRBJ2-3; D unclear. V lost 2 bases, J lost 1 base, and 10 bases lay in between. The CDR3 is made up of 14 amino acids. Germline CDR1 and CDR2: DFQATT and SNEGSKA (reference sequence). Here the CDR3 DNA reads TGCAGTGCTAGAATCCCGGACGGCACAGATACGCAGTATTTT. Translating it yields CSARIPDGTDTQYF.

The genes are TRBV7-2 and TRBJ2-1, with D perhaps matching TRBD1 or TRBD2 (5 bases each). This CDR3 has 12 residues. CDR1 and CDR2 (germline): SGHTA, FQGNSA. V gave up 8 bases and J gave up 6 bases, with 11 bases separating them. DNA for the CDR3: TGTGCCAGCGGGGACGGGATCAATGAGCAGTTCTTC. It codes for CASGDGINEQFF.

In its sample, this clonotype was seen many times. The rearrangement links TRBV12-3 or TRBV12-4 to TRBJ1-1, with no clear D. The CDR3 length is 16 residues. V lost 6 bases and J lost 2, with 19 bases in between. The CDR3 loop reads CASSPEDRGLNTEAFF. Here the CDR3 DNA reads TGTGCCAGCAGCCCCGAGGACCGCGGGTTAAACACTGAAGCTTTCTTT.

This clonotype was found a few times. The chain employs TRBV2 and TRBJ2-1; 8 positions match TRBD2. This CDR3 is built from 16 residues. Germline V lookup: CDR1 SNHLY, CDR2 FYNNEI. The V gene end was trimmed by 2 bases and the J gene end by 3 bases; junction bases not matched to a gene: 6. The CDR3 DNA sequence: TGTGCCAGCAGTGAATATCGGGAGGGAATCTACAATGAGCAGTTCTTC. The encoded protein is CASSEYREGIYNEQFF.

This clonotype has a count of ten or more. V usage is TRBV7-9 and J usage is TRBJ1-4; 7 bases are a match to TRBD1. This CDR3 contains 15 residues. Germline V CDR1 and CDR2: SEHNR, FQNEAQ (reference sequence). V was clipped by 5 bases and J by 6 bases; unmatched bases: 9. The CDR3 DNA sequence: TGTGCCAGCAGCCCAGGAGACAGGGCATATGAAAAACTGTTTTTT. This sequence encodes CASSPGDRAYEKLFF.

This clonotype was seen only a few times. The chain uses TRBV28 and TRBJ2-5; no clear D gene. Per the germline V gene, CDR1 is MDHEN and CDR2 is SYDVKM. This CDR3 is built from 13 residues. V gave up 2 bases and J gave up 5 bases, with 9 bases separating them. This chain's CDR3 is CASSLRQTETQYF. In DNA, the CDR3 is TGTGCCAGCAGTTTACGTCAAACCGAGACCCAGTACTTC.

This clonotype was seen more than once but under ten times. The chain links TRBV27 to TRBJ2-4; no definite D call. Between the trimmed V and J ends, which lost 5 bases and 0 bases, there was a span of 14 bases. Germline-derived CDR1 and CDR2 are MNHEY and SMNVEV (reference sequence). CDR3 length equals 16 residues. The CDR3 DNA reads TGTGCCAGCAGTCCCGACTTAAATGTAGCCAAAAACATTCAGTACTTC. Encoded protein: CASSPDLNVAKNIQYF.

Comment on this clonotype: One end of the junction does not line up with germline, which may come from a read error. The chain combines TRBV7-6 with TRBJ2-7; D is uncertain. This CDR3 has 14 residues. The germline gives CDR1 SGHVS, CDR2 FNYEAQ. The CDR3 sequence: CPSSSTAVAYEQYF. The CDR3 DNA reads TGTCCCAGCAGCTCGACCGCTGTCGCCTACGAGCAGTACTTC.

In its sample, this clonotype was seen a few times. The CDR3 bases are TGTGCCAGCAGCTTATTCCTTGTGCCCAACGTCCTGACTTTC. Translated: CASSLFLVPNVLTF. J is TRBJ2-6 and V is TRBV7-8; D gene unclear. The CDR3 consists of 14 residues. Germline assignment: CDR1 SGHVS and CDR2 FQNEAQ. Deletions cut 2 bases from V and 8 bases from J, with 10 bases between.

Comments on this clonotype: Its ends do not fully match the called genes, so a read error is possible. V usage is TRBV6-4 and J usage is TRBJ1-5, with D possibly matching TRBD1 (5 bases). Germline assignment: CDR1 MRHNA and CDR2 SNTAGT. The CDR3 sequence is 19 residues long. The CDR3 DNA sequence: TGTACCAGCAGTATAAACTATGGACAAGGTTTGGCTAGCAATCAGCCCCAGCATTTT. Residues: CTSSINYGQGLASNQPQHF.

V gene TRBV11-2 combines with J gene TRBJ2-5, with 12 bases identical to TRBD2. Germline assignment: CDR1 SGHAT and CDR2 FQNNGV. This CDR3 is built from 16 residues. The V and J ends lost 0 bases and 3 bases, in that order; junction bases with no gene match: 2. The CDR3 here is CASSLDLAGGEETQYF. CDR3 DNA sequence: TGTGCCAGCAGCTTAGATCTAGCGGGAGGGGAAGAGACCCAGTACTTC.

At least ten counts were recorded for this clonotype. This chain uses TRBV20-1 with TRBJ2-1; 13 nucleotides align to TRBD2. The trim removed 1 base at V and 10 bases at J, leaving 10 bases unmatched. Germline V gene data show CDR1 as DFQATT and CDR2 as SNEGSKA (reference sequence). This CDR3 is built from 16 residues. The CDR3: CSARATTSGRADEQFF. The CDR3 nucleotides are TGCAGTGCTAGAGCTACTACTAGCGGGAGGGCCGACGAGCAGTTCTTC.